This TCR beta chain was recorded in a study of vaccination and CD4 T cells after COVID-19. Study details: The convalescents comprised six males and four females, two of them Hispanic.

As to this clonotype: Its antigen is still unknown.

This CDR3 has 14 residues. Trimming cost V 6 bases and J 2 bases; bases outside gene matches: 9. Looked up from germline, CDR1 is SQVTM and CDR2 is ANQGSEA. Described treatment: approximately 9-day PBMC culture with coronavirus spike peptide pools or control peptides (ViraFEST assay). Patients returned positive PCR results between March and December 2020, earlier than US Alpha, Beta and Delta variants. At the Johns Hopkins FTIC core, DNA taken from cultured CD4+ T cells was sequenced by way of the Oncomine TCR Beta short-read assay. Using the QIAamp micro DNA kit, genomic DNA was extracted from the CD4+ T cells that had been cultured. From the PCR reads, TCRdb called clonotypes with MiXCR, one entry per CDR3 protein. The sample holds more than 9,000 distinct CDR3 sequences, 45% seen once.

The source material was cultured CD4+ T cells from blood, sampled after SARS-CoV-2 vaccination. The sequence derives from a human donor with COVID-19. The gene calls are TRBV29-1 and TRBJ2-7, with 8 bases that match TRBD1. The chain's CDR3 is CSVRRTGPPYEQYF. The CDR3 DNA is TGCAGCGTCAGAAGGACAGGGCCCCCCTACGAGCAGTACTTC.